The rows below give T cell receptor beta chains drawn from one sample of a study of identical twins. TCRdb re-called the 5' RACE reads with MiXCR, one entry per CDR3 protein. The sample lists 600,000 to 700,000 distinct CDR3 sequences; around 21% were seen once. The same sample was also studied in work on T cells expressing NK-cell markers.

Material for sequencing was PBMCs. The source of these receptors is a woman aged 18-29 years in good health. Both conserved end residues are part of each CDR3. Fields, in order: CDR3 DNA, CDR3 protein, V gene, clone size, J gene, D gene. A D gene is named only where the DNA matches it firmly. Expanded clones get a size class; other rows say once, few or many, or leave the size out.

DNA: TGTGCCAGCAGTTACGGGACAGGGTTCACTAACTATGGCTACACCTTC
CDR3: CASSYGTGFTNYGYTF
V: TRBV6-5
size: few
J: TRBJ1-2
D: TRBD1

DNA: TGCGCCAGCAGCCAGGACCTGGGGGGCGACACCATATATTTT
CDR3: CASSQDLGGDTIYF
V: TRBV5-1
size: .
J: TRBJ1-3
D: .

DNA: TGTGCCAGCAGGCCGGGACTAGCGGGAGTCGAGCAGTACTTC
CDR3: CASRPGLAGVEQYF
V: TRBV7-2
size: .
J: TRBJ2-7
D: TRBD2

DNA: TGTGCCAGCACTGCGGCGGGGGGCCTGAACACTGAAGCTTTCTTT
CDR3: CASTAAGGLNTEAFF
V: TRBV12-3/TRBV12-4
size: many
J: TRBJ1-1
D: .

DNA: TGTGCCAGCAGTTCGCCTATGCGGGGAATTAATGAGCAGTTCTTC
CDR3: CASSSPMRGINEQFF
V: TRBV6-5
size: .
J: TRBJ2-1
D: .

DNA: TGCAGTGCTACCGGGGTACTCGGCTCCTACGAGCAGTACTTC
CDR3: CSATGVLGSYEQYF
V: TRBV20-1
size: many
J: TRBJ2-7
D: .

DNA: TGTGCCAGCAGTAATTACAGGGGAGGGAACGAGCAGTACTTC
CDR3: CASSNYRGGNEQYF
V: TRBV12-3/TRBV12-4
size: .
J: TRBJ2-7
D: .

DNA: TGTGCCAGCAGCCTTATGGGGGGTTGGGATACGCAGTATTTT
CDR3: CASSLMGGWDTQYF
V: TRBV7-2
size: few
J: TRBJ2-3
D: .

DNA: TGTGCCAGCAGCAGGGGACAGGGAATTAAGGGCTACACCTTC
CDR3: CASSRGQGIKGYTF
V: TRBV12-3/TRBV12-4
size: few
J: TRBJ1-2
D: TRBD1

DNA: TGTGCCAGCAGCGTAGTCGGCCGGGACGAGCAGTACTTC
CDR3: CASSVVGRDEQYF
V: TRBV9
size: few
J: TRBJ2-7
D: .

DNA: TGTGCCATCACCGGACAGGCACCCCCCGGGGCTTTCTTT
CDR3: CAITGQAPPGAFF
V: TRBV10-3
size: .
J: TRBJ1-1
D: TRBD1

DNA: TGCGCCAGCAGCCTTGAACAGGCCGGTAGCGGGGAGCTGTTTTTT
CDR3: CASSLEQAGSGELFF
V: TRBV4-3
size: few
J: TRBJ2-2
D: .

DNA: TGTGCCAGCAGCTTAGAATTCAGGGGTGGTGCTGAAGCTTTCTTT
CDR3: CASSLEFRGGAEAFF
V: TRBV11-2
size: .
J: TRBJ1-1
D: .

DNA: TGCAGCGTTGAGCAGCTAGCGGGGCCCACAGATACGCAGTATTTT
CDR3: CSVEQLAGPTDTQYF
V: TRBV29-1
size: many
J: TRBJ2-3
D: TRBD2

DNA: TGTGCCAGCAGCCGGGACAGGGTGAACACTGAAGCTTTCTTT
CDR3: CASSRDRVNTEAFF
V: TRBV5-6
size: many
J: TRBJ1-1
D: TRBD1

DNA: TGTGCCAGCAGTGAATCGGGAGGACGGCACACTGAAGCTTTCTTT
CDR3: CASSESGGRHTEAFF
V: TRBV25-1
size: many
J: TRBJ1-1
D: .

DNA: TGCAGCGGACTAGCGGGAGGAAACACCGGGGAGCTGTTTTTT
CDR3: CSGLAGGNTGELFF
V: TRBV20-1
size: .
J: TRBJ2-2
D: TRBD2

DNA: TGTGCCAGCAGTCCAGGGATGGCTGAAGCTTTCTTT
CDR3: CASSPGMAEAFF
V: TRBV12-3/TRBV12-4
size: .
J: TRBJ1-1
D: .

DNA: TGCAGTGCTACGAGATACCAAGAGACCCAGTACTTC
CDR3: CSATRYQETQYF
V: TRBV20-1
size: .
J: TRBJ2-5
D: .